A selection of T cell receptor beta chains follows, all from one sample in a study of T-cell reconstitution after alpha-beta-depleted transplantation in children. From the PCR reads, TCRdb called clonotypes with MiXCR, one entry per CDR3 protein. The sample holds approximately 250,000 distinct CDR3 sequences, roughly a tenth seen once. The material sequenced was PBMCs from the stem cell graft donor, taken from the stem cell graft. These receptors all come from a human donor who donated a stem cell graft to a child with SCID. Both conserved end residues are trimmed from each CDR3. The order of the fields is V gene, clone size, J gene, CDR3 protein. Clone size is stated in some rows and not others, as once, few, many or a class when expanded.

V: TRBV5-1; size: many; J: TRBJ2-7; CDR3: ASSPTGPDSYEQY
V: TRBV15; size: many; J: TRBJ1-4; CDR3: ATSTPQGQNYEKLF
V: TRBV20-1; size: many; J: TRBJ2-3; CDR3: SARDEGSATDTQY
V: TRBV11-2; size: many; J: TRBJ2-2; CDR3: ASNDPLAGGHSYTGELF
V: TRBV5-6; size: many; J: TRBJ1-6; CDR3: ASSLITSPLH
V: TRBV7-9; size: many; J: TRBJ2-1; CDR3: ASSLSLGQF
V: TRBV5-6; size: many; J: TRBJ2-5; CDR3: ASSLAKWLAGQETQY
V: TRBV20-1; size: many; J: TRBJ1-5; CDR3: SAANRGRGNQPQH
V: TRBV28; size: many; J: TRBJ2-7; CDR3: ASSRRAHYEQY
V: TRBV20-1; size: many; J: TRBJ2-5; CDR3: SARLPTANQETQY
V: TRBV20-1; size: many; J: TRBJ2-3; CDR3: SARDLLRGAQEGTQY
V: TRBV5-1; size: many; J: TRBJ1-2; CDR3: ASSFGAVYGYT
V: TRBV27; size: many; J: TRBJ2-7; CDR3: ASRKFIRTSSSYEQY
V: TRBV20-1; size: many; J: TRBJ1-2; CDR3: SATTGYGYT
V: TRBV28; size: .; J: TRBJ2-1; CDR3: ASSPSGGALGVEQF
V: TRBV6-5; size: few; J: TRBJ1-5; CDR3: ASSYSRKPGCQPQH
V: TRBV28; size: many; J: TRBJ2-5; CDR3: ASSLIPGQGATQY
V: TRBV5-1; size: many; J: TRBJ2-3; CDR3: ASSLRPDTDTQY
V: TRBV28; size: many; J: TRBJ1-5; CDR3: ASSLYTDSNQPQH
V: TRBV4-1; size: many; J: TRBJ2-2; CDR3: ASSLPRQGGAAGELF
V: TRBV6-2/TRBV6-3; size: many; J: TRBJ2-1; CDR3: ASSYVASGGLSSYNEQF
V: TRBV5-1; size: many; J: TRBJ1-4; CDR3: ASSLGQAAGYEKLF
V: TRBV20-1; size: many; J: TRBJ1-4; CDR3: SAREGTDNEKLF
V: TRBV7-9; size: many; J: TRBJ1-1; CDR3: ASSLLTDSTEAF
V: TRBV27; size: many; J: TRBJ1-2; CDR3: ASSFRDNYYGYT
V: TRBV10-3; size: many; J: TRBJ2-7; CDR3: AIRSRDSPLEQY
V: TRBV5-6; size: many; J: TRBJ1-2; CDR3: ASSLASSYGYT
V: TRBV5-1; size: many; J: TRBJ2-4; CDR3: ASSLGGTGEKNIQY
V: TRBV7-9; size: many; J: TRBJ1-1; CDR3: ASSFGGSGTEAF
V: TRBV12-3/TRBV12-4; size: many; J: TRBJ2-1; CDR3: ASSEGQSDEQF
V: TRBV5-5; size: many; J: TRBJ2-3; CDR3: ASSFVYPLDSSTDTQY
V: TRBV13; size: many; J: TRBJ1-2; CDR3: ATSQGEANYGYT
V: TRBV20-1; size: many; J: TRBJ2-7; CDR3: SVPGIALSSYEQY
V: TRBV6-5; size: .; J: TRBJ2-7; CDR3: ASSSTGTGYHEQY
V: TRBV5-1; size: many; J: TRBJ2-2; CDR3: ASSLMLSSAGELF
V: TRBV12-3/TRBV12-4; size: many; J: TRBJ1-1; CDR3: ASASLGVNTEAF
V: TRBV7-9; size: many; J: TRBJ2-1; CDR3: ASSLFSGYNEQF
V: TRBV5-1; size: many; J: TRBJ1-1; CDR3: ASSLGTANTEAF
V: TRBV7-9; size: many; J: TRBJ1-1; CDR3: ASTTTMNTEAF
V: TRBV5-6; size: many; J: TRBJ1-1; CDR3: ASSLRARDFRETEAF
V: TRBV12-3/TRBV12-4; size: many; J: TRBJ2-3; CDR3: ASKPGGATDTQY
V: TRBV11-2; size: few; J: TRBJ2-2; CDR3: ASSLGSGGTGELF
V: TRBV20-1; size: many; J: TRBJ1-2; CDR3: SARDGGWRYGYT
V: TRBV5-1; size: many; J: TRBJ2-3; CDR3: ASSLEGTQY
V: TRBV19; size: many; J: TRBJ1-1; CDR3: ASNFRPGQGGRTEAF
V: TRBV13; size: few; J: TRBJ2-7; CDR3: ASSGSYSYEQY